A selection of T cell receptor beta chains follows, all from one sample in a study of shared clonotypes between healthy human individuals. The repertoire was sequenced with immunoSEQ multiplex PCR; TCRdb's copy has only in-frame clones and lacks some. The sample lists 1.4 million or so clones, about 98.5% seen once, with around 0.33% in the top ten. The sequencing sample was made of naive CD4+ T cells sorted from blood. The origin of the receptors is a man aged 30 to 45 in good health. Both conserved end residues are part of each CDR3. The order of the fields is J gene, V gene, D gene, CDR3 protein, CDR3 DNA. A D gene is named only where the DNA matches it firmly.

TRBJ2-7 TRBV4-1 . CASSHLGTGSSYEQYF TGCGCCAGCAGCCATCTAGGAACAGGGAGCTCCTACGAGCAGTACTTC
TRBJ2-1 TRBV7-9 . CASRPTESNEQFF TGTGCCAGCAGACCCACGGAAAGCAATGAGCAGTTCTTC
TRBJ2-1 TRBV7-8 . CASKNAELNEQFF TGTGCCAGCAAGAACGCGGAGCTGAATGAGCAGTTCTTC
TRBJ2-3 TRBV12-2 . CASRPLRTSGNTDTQYF TGTGCAAGTCGCCCCCTACGGACTAGCGGGAACACAGATACGCAGTATTTT
TRBJ2-7 TRBV5-6 TRBD1 CASSDRVFYEQYF TGTGCCAGCAGCGACAGGGTTTTCTACGAGCAGTACTTC
TRBJ2-1 TRBV11-2 . CASSPRRGPEYNEQFF TGTGCCAGCAGCCCTAGACGGGGACCTGAGTACAATGAGCAGTTCTTC
TRBJ1-5 TRBV28 . CASSFIGQPQHF TGTGCCAGCAGTTTCATCGGTCAGCCCCAGCATTTT
TRBJ2-2 TRBV28 TRBD1 CASSWDSNTGELFF TGTGCCAGCAGTTGGGACAGTAACACCGGGGAGCTGTTTTTT
TRBJ2-7 TRBV11-2 . CASTQGGGSYEQYF TGTGCCAGCACCCAGGGGGGGGGTTCCTACGAGCAGTACTTC
TRBJ2-1 TRBV15 . CATSSSSGAGSYNEQFF TGTGCCACCAGCTCTAGCTCCGGAGCGGGTTCCTACAATGAGCAGTTCTTC
TRBJ1-2 TRBV5-6 . CASSLQRGYGYTF TGTGCCAGCAGCTTGCAGAGGGGCTATGGCTACACCTTC
TRBJ2-5 TRBV6-5 . CASSYSGAPNRETQYF TGTGCCAGCAGTTACTCTGGGGCACCGAACCGGGAGACCCAGTACTTC
TRBJ1-2 TRBV6-6 . CASGGDVLYGYTF TGTGCCAGCGGGGGGGACGTCCTCTATGGCTACACCTTC
TRBJ2-7 TRBV30 . CAWRRQGGREQYF TGTGCCTGGAGAAGACAGGGAGGTCGCGAGCAGTACTTC
TRBJ2-1 TRBV5-1 . CASSLATGAGDEQFF TGCGCCAGCAGCTTGGCGACAGGAGCGGGCGATGAGCAGTTCTTC
TRBJ2-7 TRBV6-6 TRBD2 CASSYPGLDYEQYF TGTGCCAGCAGTTACCCGGGACTAGATTACGAGCAGTACTTC
TRBJ2-3 TRBV2 TRBD1 CASSDRGITDTQYF TGTGCCAGCAGCGACAGGGGGATCACAGATACGCAGTATTTT
TRBJ1-3 TRBV13 . CASSLSRQIGNTIYF TGTGCCAGCAGCTTATCTCGTCAGATTGGAAACACCATATATTTT
TRBJ1-3 TRBV5-8 . CASVRSAGNTIYF TGTGCCAGCGTGCGTTCAGCAGGAAACACCATATATTTT
TRBJ2-7 TRBV10-3 TRBD2 CAISESNSGIYEQYF TGTGCCATCAGTGAGTCAAATAGCGGGATCTACGAGCAGTACTTC
TRBJ2-1 TRBV9 TRBD2 CASSPGVGLAAYNEQFF TGTGCCAGCAGCCCGGGGGTTGGACTAGCGGCCTACAATGAGCAGTTCTTC
TRBJ2-1 TRBV19 TRBD2 CASTQFGLAGGRDEQFF TGTGCCAGTACCCAATTCGGACTAGCGGGAGGTCGGGATGAGCAGTTCTTC
TRBJ2-7 TRBV7-2 TRBD2 CASSFKAGGSSYEQYF TGTGCCAGCAGCTTTAAAGCGGGAGGGAGCTCCTACGAGCAGTACTTC
TRBJ1-3 TRBV6-5 . CASKPGGNTIYF TGTGCCAGCAAACCCGGAGGGAACACCATATATTTT
TRBJ2-2 TRBV19 . CASSRVGDTGELFF TGTGCCAGTAGTAGGGTCGGGGACACCGGGGAGCTGTTTTTT
TRBJ2-3 TRBV5-4 . CASSLEAITDTQYF TGTGCCAGCAGCTTGGAGGCTATCACAGATACGCAGTATTTT
TRBJ2-7 TRBV7-9 TRBD2 CASSSTPGLAGSYEQYF TGTGCCAGCAGCTCCACACCGGGACTAGCGGGTTCCTACGAGCAGTACTTC
TRBJ1-2 TRBV15 . CATSRDRVTYGYTF TGTGCCACCAGCAGAGATAGAGTGACTTATGGCTACACCTTC
TRBJ1-2 TRBV6-5 TRBD1 CASGQGYGYTF TGTGCCAGCGGACAGGGGTATGGCTACACCTTC
TRBJ2-2 TRBV5-1 . CASSSDGNTGELFF TGCGCCAGCAGCTCGGACGGCAACACCGGGGAGCTGTTTTTT
TRBJ2-5 TRBV25-1 . CASSESYLPETQYF TGTGCCAGCAGTGAATCTTACTTACCCGAGACCCAGTACTTC
TRBJ2-3 TRBV10-3 . CAIKFRSTDTQYF TGTGCCATCAAATTTCGGAGCACAGATACGCAGTATTTT
TRBJ2-3 TRBV2 . CASGAGSRTDTQYF TGTGCCAGCGGGGCCGGGAGCCGGACAGATACGCAGTATTTT
TRBJ2-7 TRBV19 . CASSIAHSSEQYF TGTGCCAGTAGTATAGCCCATAGCAGCGAGCAGTACTTC
TRBJ1-5 TRBV9 . CASSLSATNQPQHF TGTGCCAGCAGCCTTTCGGCCACAAATCAGCCCCAGCATTTT
TRBJ2-7 TRBV6-5 . CASSYSTAVSYEQYF TGTGCCAGCAGTTACTCGACAGCAGTTTCCTACGAGCAGTACTTC
TRBJ2-7 TRBV6-6 . CASNPSATYEQYF TGTGCCAGCAACCCATCCGCGACCTACGAGCAGTACTTC
TRBJ2-3 TRBV5-1 . CASGRERRDTQYF TGCGCCAGCGGGCGGGAACGGCGGGATACGCAGTATTTT
TRBJ1-5 TRBV19 . CASSIIWNQPQHF TGTGCCAGTAGTATAATTTGGAATCAGCCCCAGCATTTT
TRBJ2-1 TRBV15 TRBD1 CATRDLGTGPNEQFF TGTGCCACCAGGGACCTCGGGACAGGGCCCAATGAGCAGTTCTTC
TRBJ2-2 TRBV2 . CAMSPIPGNTGELFF TGTGCCATGTCCCCAATCCCCGGGAACACCGGGGAGCTGTTTTTT
TRBJ2-3 TRBV11-2 . CASRSWGDTQYF TGTGCCAGCAGAAGCTGGGGAGATACGCAGTATTTT
TRBJ1-2 TRBV28 . CASSLRSRPNYGYTF TGTGCCAGCAGTTTAAGGAGCAGGCCTAACTATGGCTACACCTTC
TRBJ1-5 TRBV6-1 . CASSEAGNQPQHF TGTGCCAGCAGTGAAGCGGGGAATCAGCCCCAGCATTTT
TRBJ1-4 TRBV11-2 . CASSLAWGSLATNEKLFF TGTGCCAGCAGCTTAGCCTGGGGCAGCCTGGCAACTAATGAAAAACTGTTTTTT
TRBJ2-1 TRBV28 TRBD2 CASRPLAALYDEQFF TGTGCCAGCAGACCTCTAGCGGCGTTATACGATGAGCAGTTCTTC
TRBJ1-1 TRBV7-2 . CASSLYLVPNTEAFF TGTGCCAGCAGCTTGTATTTGGTTCCCAACACTGAAGCTTTCTTT
TRBJ1-1 TRBV6-5 TRBD1 CASSYGDREAFF TGTGCCAGCAGTTACGGGGACAGGGAAGCTTTCTTT
TRBJ1-5 TRBV9 . CASSVLSNQPQHF TGTGCCAGCAGCGTGCTCAGCAATCAGCCCCAGCATTTT
TRBJ1-3 TRBV7-9 TRBD1 CASSFEGTGATIYF TGTGCCAGCAGCTTCGAGGGGACAGGCGCCACCATATATTTT
TRBJ2-2 TRBV14 . CASSLLLNTGELFF TGTGCCAGCAGCCTCCTACTCAATACCGGGGAGCTGTTTTTT
TRBJ2-3 TRBV5-4 TRBD1 CASSLMQGAADTQYF TGTGCCAGCAGCTTGATGCAGGGGGCGGCAGATACGCAGTATTTT
TRBJ2-7 TRBV5-6 TRBD1 CASSTDRTTYEQYF TGTGCCAGCAGCACGGACAGGACGACCTACGAGCAGTACTTC
TRBJ1-2 TRBV15 . CATSRDILPRVKGYTF TGTGCCACCAGCAGAGATATACTACCCAGGGTTAAAGGCTACACCTTC
TRBJ1-4 TRBV4-3 . CASSHRDGEKLFF TGCGCCAGCAGCCACAGGGATGGGGAAAAACTGTTTTTT
TRBJ1-1 TRBV10-3 TRBD1 CAINRGDLNTEAFF TGTGCCATCAACAGGGGCGATCTGAACACTGAAGCTTTCTTT
TRBJ1-2 TRBV19 . CASSITGVRYGYTF TGTGCCAGTAGTATAACGGGGGTTCGGTATGGCTACACCTTC
TRBJ1-2 TRBV5-8 . CASSFLSATGYTF TGTGCCAGCAGCTTTCTGTCCGCTACTGGCTACACCTTC
TRBJ1-5 TRBV9 . CASSVGLSDNQPQHF TGTGCCAGCAGCGTAGGACTCTCCGACAATCAGCCCCAGCATTTT
TRBJ1-1 TRBV6-1 TRBD1 CASSHRDRGTEAFF TGTGCCAGCAGCCACAGGGACAGGGGGACTGAAGCTTTCTTT